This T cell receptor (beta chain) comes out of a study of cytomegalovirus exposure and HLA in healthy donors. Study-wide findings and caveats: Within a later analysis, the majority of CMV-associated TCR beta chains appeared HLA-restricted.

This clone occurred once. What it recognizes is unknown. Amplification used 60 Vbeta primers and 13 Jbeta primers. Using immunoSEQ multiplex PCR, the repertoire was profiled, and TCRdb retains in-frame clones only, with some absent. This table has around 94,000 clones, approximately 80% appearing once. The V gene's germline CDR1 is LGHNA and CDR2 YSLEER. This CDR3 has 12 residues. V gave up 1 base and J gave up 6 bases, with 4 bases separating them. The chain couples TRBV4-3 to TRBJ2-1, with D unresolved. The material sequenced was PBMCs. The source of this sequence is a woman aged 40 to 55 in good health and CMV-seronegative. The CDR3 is CASSQVFNEQFF. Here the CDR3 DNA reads TGCGCCAGCAGCCAAGTCTTCAATGAGCAGTTCTTC.